This T cell receptor beta chain is from a study of blood T cell repertoires in COVID-19. Libraries were prepared by immunoSEQ multiplex PCR; TCRdb keeps only in-frame clonotypes and omits some of them. This repertoire shows about 260,000 clones, about 90% found once; its top ten account for about 4%. V shed 6 bases, J shed 0 bases, and the junction held 1 base outside the gene matches. Looked up from germline, CDR1 is LNHDA and CDR2 is SQIVND (reference sequence). This CDR3 spans 14 amino acids. The genes are TRBV19 and TRBJ2-3; 9 positions match TRBD2. This clonotype originated in a woman aged 25 to 39 with acute COVID-19. Specimen: PBMCs or T cells enriched from blood (not recorded which). The CDR3 DNA reads as TGTGCCAGTAGAGCGGGAGGTAGCACAGATACGCAGTATTTT. This codes for CASRAGGSTDTQYF.